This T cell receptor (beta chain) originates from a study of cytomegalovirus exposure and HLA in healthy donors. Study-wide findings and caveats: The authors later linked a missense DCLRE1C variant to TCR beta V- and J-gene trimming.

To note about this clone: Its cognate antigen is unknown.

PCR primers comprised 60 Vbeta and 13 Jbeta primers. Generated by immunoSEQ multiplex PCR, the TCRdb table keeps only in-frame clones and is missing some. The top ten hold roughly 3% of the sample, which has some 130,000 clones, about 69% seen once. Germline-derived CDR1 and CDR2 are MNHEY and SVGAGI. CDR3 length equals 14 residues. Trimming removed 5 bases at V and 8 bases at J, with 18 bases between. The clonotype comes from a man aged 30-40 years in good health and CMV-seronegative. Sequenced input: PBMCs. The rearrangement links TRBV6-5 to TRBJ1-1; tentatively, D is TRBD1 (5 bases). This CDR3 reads CASSSYRGEGEAFF. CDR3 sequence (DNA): TGTGCCAGCAGTAGTTACCGGGGGGAGGGAGAAGCTTTCTTT.